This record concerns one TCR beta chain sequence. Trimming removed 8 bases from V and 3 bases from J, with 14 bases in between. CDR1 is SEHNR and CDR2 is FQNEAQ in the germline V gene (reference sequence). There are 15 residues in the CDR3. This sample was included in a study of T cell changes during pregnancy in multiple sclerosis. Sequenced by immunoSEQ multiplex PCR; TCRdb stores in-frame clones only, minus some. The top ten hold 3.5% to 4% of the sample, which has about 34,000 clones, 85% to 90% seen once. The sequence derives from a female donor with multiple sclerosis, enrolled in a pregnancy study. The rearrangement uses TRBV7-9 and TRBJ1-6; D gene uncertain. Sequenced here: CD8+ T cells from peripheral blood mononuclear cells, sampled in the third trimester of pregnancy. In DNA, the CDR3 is TGTGCCAGCTCTCGGAGGGCGATCTATAATTCACCCCTCCACTTT. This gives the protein CASSRRAIYNSPLHF.